The clone carrying this T cell receptor (beta chain) has a handful of counts. Its antigen is not known. The entry originates in a study of OX40 agonist ivuxolimab in advanced cancers. Study findings and constraints: Among T cells, CD8+ cells averaged more expanded clones than CD4+ cells.

The table came from immunoSEQ multiplex PCR; TCRdb's copy has only in-frame clones and leaves some out. The table records some 65,000 clones, 80% to 90% of them present only once. Trimming took 3 bases from V and 1 from J; bases not matched to a gene: 4. The CDR3 runs 14 residues. Looked up from germline, CDR1 is GTSNPN and CDR2 is SVGIG (reference sequence). Autoimmune disease history or systemic immunosuppression led to patient exclusion. V is TRBV30 and J is TRBJ1-1; the match to TRBD1 covers 8 bases. This clonotype originated in an adult with an advanced solid tumor such as melanoma, head and neck, liver or kidney cancer. The source was CD4+ or CD8+ T cells sorted from blood, collected in a trial of the OX40 agonist ivuxolimab. The CDR3 reads CAWRYRGANTEAFF. As DNA, the CDR3 is TGTGCCTGGAGGTACAGGGGGGCGAACACTGAAGCTTTCTTT.